The 30 T cell receptor beta chains below were found in one sample sequenced in a study of T cells after yellow fever vaccination. TCRdb re-called the 5' RACE reads with MiXCR, one entry per CDR3 protein. Of hundreds of thousands of distinct CDR3 sequences listed, around an eighth are singletons. The sample in question was PBMCs, obtained on the day of the yellow fever booster vaccination. The origin of the receptors is a man aged 25-40 years who received the YFV17D yellow fever vaccine.

This chain connects TRBV11-1 to TRBJ2-3, with 10 bases that match TRBD2. Trimming removed 1 base from V and 2 bases from J; junction bases left unmatched: 9. CDR1 and CDR2 from the germline V gene are SGHAT and FQDESV (reference sequence). The length of the CDR3 is 18 residues. The CDR3 loop is CASSLVAGGITDTDTQYF. The CDR3 DNA is TGTGCCAGCAGCTTAGTAGCGGGAGGTATAACGGACACAGATACGCAGTATTTT.

The chain combines TRBV24-1 with TRBJ2-7; D is ambiguous. CDR1 KGHDR and CDR2 SFDVKD come from the germline V gene. The CDR3 sequence is 13 residues long. V lost 0 bases and J lost 0, with 2 bases in between. CDR3 protein: CATSDLSSYEQYF. The CDR3 DNA reads TGTGCCACCAGTGATTTGTCCTCCTACGAGCAGTACTTC.

This clonotype was recorded many times. V usage is TRBV5-1 and J usage is TRBJ2-1, with D uncertain. The CDR3 covers 15 residues. Trimming took off 4 bases at V and 10 bases at J, with 21 bases between the two ends. Germline V gene sequence: CDR1 SGHRS, CDR2 YFSETQ. The CDR3: CASSPSSTPQGEQFF. For the CDR3, the DNA is TGCGCCAGCAGCCCGTCATCCACCCCCCAAGGAGAGCAGTTCTTC.

The chain links TRBV20-1 to TRBJ2-1; a possible D gene is TRBD2 (6 bases). V was cut by 5 bases and J by 8 bases, with 19 bases left in between. The germline V gene has CDR1 DFQATT and CDR2 SNEGSKA (reference sequence). The length of the CDR3 is 14 residues. The CDR3 DNA follows: TGCAGTGCTTCGGGCGGGACGAACACGGATGAGCAGTTCTTC. It is translated as CSASGGTNTDEQFF.

The chain links TRBV19 to TRBJ1-4; D gene unclear. Germline CDR1 is LNHDA and CDR2 is SQIVND (reference sequence). V was cut by 7 bases and J by 0 bases, with 24 bases left in between. The CDR3 covers 19 residues. CDR3 nucleotides: TGTGCCAGTAAGGGCAGGCTTCACGGGCTTACCACAACTAATGAAAAACTGTTTTTT. As protein: CASKGRLHGLTTTNEKLFF.

The CDR3 region has the DNA TGTGCCAGCAGCTTAGGGACAGGGCCCAATTCACCCCTCCACTTT. Translated, it gives CASSLGTGPNSPLHF. The chain couples TRBV7-2 to TRBJ1-6, with 8 bases fitting TRBD1. With 1 base clipped from V and 7 bases from J, the junction kept 3 bases outside the gene matches. Germline V gene sequence: CDR1 SGHTA, CDR2 FQGNSA. The CDR3 runs to 15 residues.

The rearrangement uses TRBV6-2 or TRBV6-3 and TRBJ2-5, with D possibly being TRBD1 (6 bases). Germline CDR1 is MNHEY and CDR2 is SVGEGT. The CDR3 extends over 13 amino acids. V gave up 8 bases and J gave up 5 bases, with 15 bases separating them. As DNA, the CDR3 is TGTGCCAGCGGATTCACAGGGCGGGAGACCCAGTACTTC. It translates to CASGFTGRETQYF.

This clonotype has more than one count but fewer than ten. The rearrangement joins TRBV7-2 to TRBJ1-1; D is possibly TRBD1 (6 bases). Looked up from germline, CDR1 is SGHTA and CDR2 is FQGNSA. The CDR3 is 16 amino acids. The germline V and J ends were trimmed by 3 bases and 8 bases, with 22 bases remaining between them. CDR3 region: CASSFLPQGLRTEAFF. DNA of the CDR3: TGTGCCAGCAGCTTTCTCCCCCAGGGGTTACGGACCGAAGCTTTCTTT.

The chain is built from TRBV6-2 or TRBV6-3 and TRBJ2-7, with D possibly TRBD2 on 6 matching bases. Germline assignment: CDR1 MNHEY and CDR2 SVGEGT. The CDR3 has 14 amino acids. V lost 10 bases and J lost 3, with 19 bases in between. The DNA of the CDR3 is TGTGCCACGGGACCCGGGGGTAGCGACTACGAGCAGTACTTC. This encodes CATGPGGSDYEQYF.

This chain links TRBV5-1 with TRBJ2-2; TRBD2 matches 8 bases. J was trimmed by 5 bases and V by 4 bases; bases with no gene match: 16. CDR1 and CDR2 (germline): SGHRS, YFSETQ. The CDR3 consists of 18 residues. CDR3 protein: CASSPRKTTGGRTGELFF. The DNA of the CDR3 is TGCGCCAGCAGCCCTAGGAAAACGACGGGAGGGCGGACCGGGGAGCTGTTTTTT.

This clonotype has just a few counts. V gene TRBV6-1 combines with J gene TRBJ1-1; a weak D match, TRBD1 (6 bases). CDR1 MNHNS and CDR2 SASEGT come from the germline V gene. This CDR3 is 14 amino acids long. V was pared by 8 bases and J by 4 bases, with 17 bases between. As DNA, the CDR3 is TGTGCCAGCGGGGGGGGCGGGTTTGTCACTGAAGCTTTCTTT. It encodes CASGGGGFVTEAFF.

This clonotype has more than one count but fewer than ten. The rearrangement uses TRBV5-5 and TRBJ2-1; D unresolved. Germline-derived CDR1 and CDR2 are SGHKS and YYEKEE (reference sequence). This CDR3 region has 14 residues. Deletions cut 6 bases from V and 0 bases from J, with 10 bases between. Written as DNA, the CDR3 is TGTGCCAGCAACCTGGGTAGCTCCTACAATGAGCAGTTCTTC. It is translated as CASNLGSSYNEQFF.

V gene TRBV20-1 combines with J gene TRBJ2-4, with 7 bases matching TRBD1. CDR1 and CDR2 (germline): DFQATT, SNEGSKA (reference sequence). V shed 6 bases and J 5 bases; nucleotides not matched to a gene: 13. The CDR3 has 15 amino acids. CDR3 sequence (DNA): TGCAGTGCGAGATTAGACAGGGAAGGGCAAAACATTCAGTACTTC. As protein: CSARLDREGQNIQYF.

V and J are TRBV7-9 and TRBJ2-5; the D gene is possibly TRBD2 (6 bases). This CDR3 is built from 14 residues. Germline CDR1 SEHNR, CDR2 FQNEAQ (reference sequence). Trimming removed 7 bases at V and 5 bases at J, with 17 bases between. CDR3 nucleotide sequence: TGTGCCAGCACCCCCTCGGAGGGGTGGGAGACCCAGTACTTC. Its translation is CASTPSEGWETQYF.

The V call is TRBV7-2, the J call TRBJ2-7, with 12 bases fitting TRBD1. V lost 5 bases and J lost 4; bases outside the gene matches: 9. The CDR3 runs 16 residues. Germline lookup yields CDR1 SGHTA and CDR2 FQGNSA. In DNA, the CDR3 is TGTGCCAGCAGCGCGGGACAGGGGGCCGGAGGATACGAGCAGTACTTC. Residues: CASSAGQGAGGYEQYF.

This clonotype was observed a handful of times. The rearrangement uses TRBV5-6 and TRBJ2-5; D might be TRBD2 (7 bases). This CDR3 has 16 residues. CDR1 is SGHDT and CDR2 is YYEEEE in the germline V gene. Trimming took 2 bases from V and 4 from J, leaving 18 bases between them. The CDR3 region has the DNA TGTGCCAGCAGCTTTACTCGGGGGCGCGGGAGAGAGACCCAGTACTTC. It is translated as CASSFTRGRGRETQYF.

This clonotype has more than one count but fewer than ten. The chain recombines TRBV20-1 with TRBJ2-7; D gene ambiguous. The germline gives CDR1 DFQATT, CDR2 SNEGSKA (reference sequence). This CDR3 spans 13 amino acids. V was cut by 2 bases and J by 3 bases, with 11 bases left in between. CDR3 sequence: CSARQDLYYEQYF. Here the CDR3 DNA reads TGCAGTGCTAGACAGGACCTTTACTACGAGCAGTACTTC.

The table lists this clonotype with many counts. The gene calls are TRBV29-1 and TRBJ2-2; 12 bases are a match to TRBD2. Germline values: CDR1 SQVTM, CDR2 ANQGSEA. The CDR3 totals 16 residues. With V trimmed by 4 bases and J by 8 bases, 11 bases remained unmatched. Written as DNA, the CDR3 is TGCAGCGTTGTCCGAGCTAGCGGGAGGGCCCCGGGGGAGCTGTTTTTT. This gives the protein CSVVRASGRAPGELFF.

The chain uses TRBV30 and TRBJ1-6; D perhaps matches TRBD1 (6 bases). Trimming left V 1 base short and J 6 bases short, with 10 bases between. This CDR3 comprises 14 residues. Germline V gene data show CDR1 as GTSNPN and CDR2 as SVGIG (reference sequence). Here the CDR3 DNA reads TGTGCCTGGAGTGCGGGCAGGGGTAATTCACCCCTCCACTTT. This gives the protein CAWSAGRGNSPLHF.

The CDR3 coding sequence is TGTGCCAGCAGCTGGAGCGGGGAGGGGGCAGAGACCCAGTACTTC. Protein: CASSWSGEGAETQYF. V is TRBV7-2 and J is TRBJ2-5; D assignment may be TRBD1 or TRBD2 (7 bases each). The germline V gene has CDR1 SGHTA and CDR2 FQGNSA. This CDR3 region has 15 residues. Trimming removed 4 bases from V and 4 bases from J, with 16 bases in between. Variable domain in full (rest from reference TRBV7-2 and TRBJ2-5): GAGVSQSPSNKVTEKGKDVELRCDPISGHTALYWYRQSLGQGLEFLIYFQGNSAPDKSGLPSDRFSAERTGGSVSTLTIQRTQQEDSAVYLCASSWSGEGAETQYFGPGTRLLVL.

V usage is TRBV30 and J usage is TRBJ2-5, with D perhaps matching TRBD2 (6 bases). The germline V and J ends were trimmed by 3 bases and 4 bases, with 18 bases remaining between them. CDR3 length: 15 residues. The germline V gene encodes CDR1 GTSNPN and CDR2 SVGIG (reference sequence). CDR3 sequence: CAWSAQGLGGETQYF. As DNA, the CDR3 is TGTGCCTGGAGCGCCCAGGGACTCGGGGGAGAGACCCAGTACTTC.

V and J are TRBV4-2 and TRBJ1-2; D not resolved. The CDR3 totals 14 residues. The ends were cut back, 7 bases at V and 4 bases at J, with 16 bases in the middle. Germline assignment: CDR1 LGHNA and CDR2 YNFKEQ. The CDR3 here is CASTSFETFYGYTF. The CDR3 DNA sequence: TGTGCCAGCACCAGCTTTGAAACCTTCTATGGCTACACCTTC.

V and J are TRBV7-2 and TRBJ1-6; D is possibly TRBD1 (5 bases). This CDR3 comprises 15 residues. The germline CDR1 and CDR2 sequences are SGHTA and FQGNSA. V dropped 5 bases and J dropped 6 bases, with 14 bases sitting between them. CDR3 residues: CASSPGWGSNSPLHF. CDR3 coding DNA: TGTGCCAGCAGCCCCGGGTGGGGCAGTAATTCACCCCTCCACTTT.

The sample holds a few counts of this clonotype. This chain uses TRBV7-9 with TRBJ1-1; D may be TRBD1 (5 bases). The CDR3 has 14 residues. Germline CDR1 SEHNR, CDR2 FQNEAQ (reference sequence). V lost 6 bases to trimming and J lost 1 base, with 12 bases between them. CDR3 region: CASRPIGTNTEAFF. The CDR3 coding sequence is TGTGCCAGCAGACCTATTGGGACGAACACTGAAGCTTTCTTT.

The rearrangement uses TRBV5-5 and TRBJ2-7; the D gene could be TRBD1 or TRBD2 (5 bases each). This CDR3 is 15 amino acids long. Trimming removed 4 bases from V and 2 bases from J, with 16 bases in between. Looked up from germline, CDR1 is SGHKS and CDR2 is YYEKEE (reference sequence). CDR3 bases: TGTGCCAGCAGCCTCCGGGACGTAATCGCCTACGAGCAGTACTTC. Amino acid sequence: CASSLRDVIAYEQYF.

This chain links TRBV29-1 with TRBJ2-7; no reliable D call. The CDR3 is 13 amino acids. Trimming took off 4 bases at V and 2 bases at J, with 12 bases between the two ends. Germline lookup yields CDR1 SQVTM and CDR2 ANQGSEA. This chain's CDR3 is CSVVLAAAYEQYF. The DNA of the CDR3 is TGCAGCGTTGTATTGGCCGCGGCCTACGAGCAGTACTTC.

J is TRBJ1-1 and V is TRBV29-1, with D possibly being TRBD1 (6 bases). Trimming took 7 bases from V and 1 from J, leaving 10 bases between them. The CDR3 has 12 amino acids. Germline CDR1 and CDR2: SQVTM and ANQGSEA. The CDR3: CSAAQGNTEAFF. CDR3 sequence (DNA): TGCAGCGCAGCACAGGGGAACACTGAAGCTTTCTTT.

This chain links TRBV5-4 with TRBJ1-2; 7 positions match TRBD1. The ends lost 7 bases at V and 2 bases at J; junction bases unmatched: 2. This CDR3 spans 12 amino acids. The germline V gene encodes CDR1 SGHNT and CDR2 YYREEE (reference sequence). Here the CDR3 reads CASGQANYGYTF. CDR3 in DNA: TGTGCCAGCGGACAGGCCAACTATGGCTACACCTTC.

The chain uses TRBV20-1 and TRBJ2-4; a possible D gene is TRBD2 (7 bases). The CDR3 spans 14 residues. V lost 6 bases and J lost 7, with 19 bases in between. From germline, CDR1 is DFQATT and CDR2 SNEGSKA (reference sequence). CDR3: CSAQRRGARNIQYF. The CDR3 DNA sequence: TGCAGTGCCCAGAGACGGGGGGCACGTAACATTCAGTACTTC.

The chain uses TRBV15 and TRBJ2-1; no reliable D call. CDR1 and CDR2 from the germline V gene are LNHNV and YYDKDF (reference sequence). There are 14 residues in the CDR3. Trimming removed 1 base from V and 6 bases from J, with 10 bases in between. The CDR3: CATSRGSSGNEQFF. Here the CDR3 DNA reads TGTGCCACCAGCAGAGGGAGTTCAGGCAATGAGCAGTTCTTC. Full variable domain (missing parts from reference TRBV15 and TRBJ2-1): DAMVIQNPRYQVTQFGKPVTLSCSQTLNHNVMYWYQQKSSQAPKLLFHYYDKDFNNEADTPDNFQSRRPNTSFCFLDIRSPGLGDTAMYLCATSRGSSGNEQFFGPGTRLTVL.